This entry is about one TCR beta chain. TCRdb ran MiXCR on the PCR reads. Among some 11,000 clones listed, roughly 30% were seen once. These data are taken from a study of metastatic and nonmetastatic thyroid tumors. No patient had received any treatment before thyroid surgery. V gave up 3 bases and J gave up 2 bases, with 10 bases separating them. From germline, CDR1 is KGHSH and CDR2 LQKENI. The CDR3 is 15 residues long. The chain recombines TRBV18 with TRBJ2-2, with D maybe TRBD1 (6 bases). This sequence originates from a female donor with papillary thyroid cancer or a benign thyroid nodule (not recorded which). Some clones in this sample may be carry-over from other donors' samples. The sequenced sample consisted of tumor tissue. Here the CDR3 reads CASSPGQTNTGELFF. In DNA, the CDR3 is TGTGCCAGCTCACCTGGACAGACAAACACCGGGGAGCTGTTTTTT.